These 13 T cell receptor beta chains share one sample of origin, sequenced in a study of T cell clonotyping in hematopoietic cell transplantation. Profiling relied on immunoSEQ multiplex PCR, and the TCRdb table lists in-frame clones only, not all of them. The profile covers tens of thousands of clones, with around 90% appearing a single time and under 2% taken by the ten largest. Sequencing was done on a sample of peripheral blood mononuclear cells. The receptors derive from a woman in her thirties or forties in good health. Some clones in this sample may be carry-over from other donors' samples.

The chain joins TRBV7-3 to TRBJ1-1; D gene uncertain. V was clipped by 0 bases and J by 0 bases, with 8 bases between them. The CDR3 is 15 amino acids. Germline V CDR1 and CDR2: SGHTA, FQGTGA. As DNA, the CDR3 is TGTGCCAGCAGCTTAACAGGGTCAATGAACACTGAAGCTTTCTTT. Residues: CASSLTGSMNTEAFF. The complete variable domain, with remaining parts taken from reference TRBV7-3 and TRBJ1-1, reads GAGVSQTPSNKVTEKGKYVELRCDPISGHTALYWYRQSLGQGPEFLIYFQGTGAADDSGLPNDRFFAVRPEGSVSTLKIQRTERGDSAVYLCASSLTGSMNTEAFFGQGTRLTVV.

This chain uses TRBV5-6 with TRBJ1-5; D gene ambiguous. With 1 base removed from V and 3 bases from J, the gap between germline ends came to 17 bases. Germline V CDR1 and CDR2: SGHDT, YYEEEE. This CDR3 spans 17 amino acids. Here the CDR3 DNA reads TGTGCCAGCAGCTTGAGGGTAGGGAATAACGACAATCAGCCCCAGCATTTT. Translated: CASSLRVGNNDNQPQHF.

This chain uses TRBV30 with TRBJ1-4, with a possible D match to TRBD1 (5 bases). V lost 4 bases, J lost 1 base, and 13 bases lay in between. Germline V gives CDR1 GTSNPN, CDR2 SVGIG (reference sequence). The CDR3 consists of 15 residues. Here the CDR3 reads CAWNSGSVTNEKLFF. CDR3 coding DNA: TGTGCCTGGAACTCAGGGAGTGTAACTAATGAAAAACTGTTTTTT.

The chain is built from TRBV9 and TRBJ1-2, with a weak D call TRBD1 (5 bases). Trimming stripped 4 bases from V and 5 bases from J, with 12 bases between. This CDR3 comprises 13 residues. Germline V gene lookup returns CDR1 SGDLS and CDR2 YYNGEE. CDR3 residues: CASSPGDSYGYTF. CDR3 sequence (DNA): TGTGCCAGCAGCCCCGGGGACTCATATGGCTACACCTTC.

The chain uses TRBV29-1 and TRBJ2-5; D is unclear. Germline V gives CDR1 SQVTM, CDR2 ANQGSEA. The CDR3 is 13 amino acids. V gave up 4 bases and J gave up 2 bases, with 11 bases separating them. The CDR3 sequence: CSVVRPNQETQYF. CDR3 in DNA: TGCAGCGTTGTCAGACCGAATCAAGAGACCCAGTACTTC.

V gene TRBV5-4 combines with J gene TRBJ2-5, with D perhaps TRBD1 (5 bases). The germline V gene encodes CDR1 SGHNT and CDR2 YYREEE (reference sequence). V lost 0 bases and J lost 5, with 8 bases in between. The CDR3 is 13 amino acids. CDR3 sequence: CASSLVAGETQYF. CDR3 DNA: TGTGCCAGCAGCTTGGTGGCAGGGGAGACCCAGTACTTC.

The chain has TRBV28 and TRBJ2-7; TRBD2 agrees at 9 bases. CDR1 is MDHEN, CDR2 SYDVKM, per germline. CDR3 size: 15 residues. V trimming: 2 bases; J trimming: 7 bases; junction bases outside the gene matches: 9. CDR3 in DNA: TGTGCCAGCAGTTTAATTCGGCGGGAGGGCGGGGAGCAGTACTTC. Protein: CASSLIRREGGEQYF. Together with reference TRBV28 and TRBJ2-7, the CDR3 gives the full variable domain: DVKVTQSSRYLVKRTGEKVFLECVQDMDHENMFWYRQDPGLGLRLIYFSYDVKMKEKGDIPEGYSVSREKKERFSLILESASTNQTSMYLCASSLIRREGGEQYFGPGTRLTVT.

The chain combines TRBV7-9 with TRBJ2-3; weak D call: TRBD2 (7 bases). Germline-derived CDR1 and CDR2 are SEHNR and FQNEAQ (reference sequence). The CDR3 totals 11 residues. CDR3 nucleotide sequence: TGTAGGGTCGGGGGGCACGATACGCAGTATTTT. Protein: CRVGGHDTQYF.

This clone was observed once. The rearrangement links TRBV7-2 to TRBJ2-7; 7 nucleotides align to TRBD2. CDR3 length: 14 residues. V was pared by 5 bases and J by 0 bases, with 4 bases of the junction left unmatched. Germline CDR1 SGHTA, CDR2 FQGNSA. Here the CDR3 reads CASSISGVSYEQYF. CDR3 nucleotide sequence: TGTGCCAGCAGCATCAGCGGGGTCTCCTACGAGCAGTACTTC.

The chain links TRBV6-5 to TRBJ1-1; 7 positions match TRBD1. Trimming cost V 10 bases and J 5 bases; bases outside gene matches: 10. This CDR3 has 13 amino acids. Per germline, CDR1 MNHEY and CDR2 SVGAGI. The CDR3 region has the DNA TGTGCCACAGCGAGGGGGCTTGTGACTGAAGCTTTCTTT. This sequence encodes CATARGLVTEAFF.

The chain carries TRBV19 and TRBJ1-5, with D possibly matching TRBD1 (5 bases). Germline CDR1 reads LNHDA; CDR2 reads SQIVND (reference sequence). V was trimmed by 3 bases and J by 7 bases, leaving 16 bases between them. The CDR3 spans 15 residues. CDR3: CASSMSDLGGQPQHF. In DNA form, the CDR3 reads TGTGCCAGTAGTATGTCTGATTTGGGGGGGCAGCCCCAGCATTTT.

Here the CDR3 reads CASSLGTDDKLFF. The CDR3 DNA reads TGCGCCAGCAGCCTAGGGACAGACGATAAACTGTTTTTT. J is TRBJ1-4 and V is TRBV5-1, with TRBD1 matching over 7 bases. The CDR3 sequence is 13 residues long. CDR1 and CDR2 (germline): SGHRS, YFSETQ. V gave up 4 bases and J gave up 11 bases; unmatched junction bases: 8.

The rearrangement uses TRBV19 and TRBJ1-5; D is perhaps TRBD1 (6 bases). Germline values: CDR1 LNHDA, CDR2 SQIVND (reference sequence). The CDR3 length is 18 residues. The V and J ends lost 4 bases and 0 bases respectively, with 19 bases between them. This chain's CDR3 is CASSTWGLSPDSNQPQHF. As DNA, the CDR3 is TGTGCCAGTAGTACCTGGGGGCTCTCTCCCGATAGCAATCAGCCCCAGCATTTT. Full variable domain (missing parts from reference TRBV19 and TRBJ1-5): DGGITQSPKYLFRKEGQNVTLSCEQNLNHDAMYWYRQDPGQGLRLIYYSQIVNDFQKGDIAEGYSVSREKKESFPLTVTSAQKNPTAFYLCASSTWGLSPDSNQPQHFGDGTRLSIL.